The 32 T cell receptor beta chains below come from one sample, sequenced in a study of CDR3 diversity in severe acne. MiXCR, run by TCRdb on the PCR reads, gives a single entry per CDR3 protein. This table holds some 84,000 distinct CDR3 sequences, approximately 52% found once. The sample comprised blood. All receptors derive from a male donor in good health, serving as a control.

For this clonotype: A junction end diverges from the germline sequence, so it may reflect a read error. The V call is TRBV29-1, the J call TRBJ1-2; D gene unclear. The CDR3 totals 13 residues. Germline lookup yields CDR1 SQVTM and CDR2 ANQGSEA. The CDR3 is CSVVTDFPYGHTF. In DNA form, the CDR3 reads TGCAGCGTCGTCACTGACTTTCCCTATGGCCACACCTTC.

This clonotype showed up just once. The V gene is TRBV25-1, the J gene TRBJ2-5, with 9 bases lining up with TRBD2. This CDR3 spans 13 amino acids. CDR1 MGHDK and CDR2 SYGVNS come from the germline V gene. After removal of 7 bases from V and 5 bases from J, the junction contained 5 bases not matched to a gene. CDR3 amino acids: CASMRGGWETQYF. The CDR3 nucleotides are TGTGCCAGCATGCGGGGGGGTTGGGAGACCCAGTACTTC.

V and J are TRBV9 and TRBJ2-2, with D uncertain. Germline V gives CDR1 SGDLS, CDR2 YYNGEE. CDR3 size: 12 residues. V was pared by 0 bases and J by 7 bases, with 4 bases between. The CDR3 nucleotides are TGTGCCAGCAGCGTAGCTGGCGGGGAGCTGTTTTTT. It yields the protein CASSVAGGELFF.

Turning to this clonotype: A much larger clone sits a single nucleotide away, making a read error possible. The chain uses TRBV2 and TRBJ2-7, with 9 bases identical to TRBD1. This CDR3 spans 17 amino acids. V lost 8 bases and J lost 2; bases outside the gene matches: 16. Per germline, CDR1 SNHLY and CDR2 FYNNEI. CDR3 sequence: CASGKGFTGGPTYEQYF. The CDR3 bases are TGTGCCAGCGGTAAAGGATTTACAGGGGGCCCTACCTACGAGCAGTACTTC. Looking up the rest from reference TRBV2 and TRBJ2-7 gives the full variable domain: EPEVTQTPSHQVTQMGQEVILRCVPISNHLYFYWYRQILGQKVEFLVSFYNNEISEKSEIFDDQFSVERPDGSNFTLKIRSTKLEDSAMYFCASGKGFTGGPTYEQYFGPGTRLTVT.

The chain carries TRBV5-1 and TRBJ2-7; no reliable D call. The germline gives CDR1 SGHRS, CDR2 YFSETQ. V lost 4 bases, J lost 0 bases, and 14 bases lay in between. The length of the CDR3 is 15 residues. The CDR3 DNA is TGCGCCAGCAGCACACGGCCGGAGCTCTCCTACGAGCAGTACTTC. This encodes CASSTRPELSYEQYF.

The V call is TRBV15, the J call TRBJ1-5; a possible D gene is TRBD1 (5 bases). Trimming left V 1 base short and J 14 bases short, with 12 bases between. The CDR3 loop spans 12 amino acids. Germline V gene data show CDR1 as LNHNV and CDR2 as YYDKDF (reference sequence). The CDR3 DNA sequence: TGTGCCACCAGCAGAGTACCGCGGGGCGAGCATTTT. Translated, it gives CATSRVPRGEHF.

This clonotype was recorded only once. The gene calls are TRBV19 and TRBJ1-2; possible D gene TRBD1, 6 bases. CDR1 and CDR2 (germline): LNHDA, SQIVND (reference sequence). Trimming removed 2 bases at V and 4 bases at J, with 11 bases between. This CDR3 region has 14 residues. CDR3 loop: CASSILQGPYGYTF. CDR3 bases: TGTGCCAGTAGTATATTACAGGGACCCTATGGCTACACCTTC.

This chain connects TRBV2 to TRBJ1-1; D is unclear. V lost 6 bases, J lost 1 base, and 9 bases lay in between. The CDR3 is made up of 13 amino acids. The germline V gene encodes CDR1 SNHLY and CDR2 FYNNEI. As DNA, the CDR3 is TGTGCCAGCAGCAGGATCCAGAACACTGAAGCTTTCTTT. As protein: CASSRIQNTEAFF.

This clonotype was picked up a small number of times. The chain uses TRBV7-9 and TRBJ1-2; 8 bases are a match to TRBD1. CDR1 is SEHNR, CDR2 FQNEAQ, per germline (reference sequence). The ends lost 3 bases at V and 4 bases at J; junction bases unmatched: 10. This CDR3 has 16 amino acids. The CDR3, as DNA: TGTGCCAGCAGCTTCTGGACAGGGCGGTCGATCTATGGCTACACCTTC. It translates to CASSFWTGRSIYGYTF.

This clonotype was recorded once. As DNA, the CDR3 is TGTGCCAGCACCAAATTGACAGGGCGGTCGTCACCCCTCCACTTT. It is translated as CASTKLTGRSSPLHF. The chain combines TRBV7-4 with TRBJ1-6; 7 nucleotides line up with TRBD1. The V gene end was trimmed by 7 bases and the J gene end by 10 bases; junction bases not matched to a gene: 13. The CDR3 contains 15 residues. From germline, CDR1 is SGHVT and CDR2 SQSDAQ.

This clonotype was seen a few times. The chain uses TRBV14 and TRBJ2-4, with D possibly called TRBD1 or TRBD2 (6 bases each). In germline, CDR1 is SGHDN, CDR2 FVKESK. V shed 2 bases and J shed 9 bases, with 14 bases lying between them. CDR3 size: 14 residues. The CDR3 region has the DNA TGTGCCAGCAGCCAATCGGGGGCCGGGGGCATTCAGTACTTC. Its protein product is CASSQSGAGGIQYF.

Comments on this clonotype: A much larger clonotype is one base distant, so this may be a read error. The chain combines TRBV6-5 with TRBJ1-4, with 9 bases identical to TRBD1. J lost 8 bases, V lost 11 bases, and 9 bases had no gene match. Looked up from germline, CDR1 is MNHEY and CDR2 is SVGAGI. The CDR3 sequence is 13 residues long. The CDR3 coding sequence is TGTGCCGGCCAAGGGACAGGGCGGGAAAAACTGTTTTTT. Translated, it gives CAGQGTGREKLFF.

This clonotype has ten or more counts. J is TRBJ1-1 and V is TRBV7-6; D possibly corresponds to TRBD1 (5 bases). The CDR3 runs 14 residues. V lost 2 bases and J 5 bases, leaving 12 bases between the germline ends. Germline values: CDR1 SGHVS, CDR2 FNYEAQ. CDR3 sequence (DNA): TGTGCCAGCAGCTTACGGGGCGAGAGTACTGAAGCTTTCTTT. This sequence encodes CASSLRGESTEAFF. The full variable domain, its missing parts supplied by reference TRBV7-6 and TRBJ1-1, is GAGVSQSPRYKVTKRGQDVALRCDPISGHVSLYWYRQALGQGPEFLTYFNYEAQQDKSGLPNDRFSAERPEGSISTLTIQRTEQRDSAMYRCASSLRGESTEAFFGQGTRLTVV.

J is TRBJ2-7 and V is TRBV7-9; 11 nucleotides agree with TRBD1. CDR1 and CDR2 from the germline V gene are SEHNR and FQNEAQ (reference sequence). This CDR3 spans 15 amino acids. V gave up 3 bases and J gave up 2 bases; unmatched junction bases: 3. The CDR3 here is CASSLGQGVTYEQYF. The DNA of the CDR3 is TGTGCCAGCAGCTTGGGACAGGGGGTAACCTACGAGCAGTACTTC. Complete variable domain (other parts from reference TRBV7-9 and TRBJ2-7): DTGVSQNPRHKITKRGQNVTFRCDPISEHNRLYWYRQTLGQGPEFLTYFQNEAQLEKSRLLSDRFSAERPKGSFSTLEIQRTEQGDSAMYLCASSLGQGVTYEQYFGPGTRLTVT.

This clonotype is medium-sized. The chain employs TRBV25-1 and TRBJ1-5; maybe TRBD1 (6 bases). Trimming left V 3 bases short and J 8 bases short, with 14 bases between. Germline V gene lookup returns CDR1 MGHDK and CDR2 SYGVNS. The CDR3 runs to 14 residues. As DNA, the CDR3 is TGTGCCAGCAGTGAGGCAGGGGACATCAAGCCCCAGCATTTT. Its protein product is CASSEAGDIKPQHF.

This sequence joins TRBV10-3 and TRBJ2-3, with 11 bases aligning to TRBD2. CDR1 and CDR2 from the germline V gene are ENHRY and SYGVKD. This CDR3 has 16 amino acids. V dropped 8 bases and J dropped 2; count of bases not matched to a gene: 9. The CDR3 bases are TGTGCCATCTCCGGCGGGGGACTAGCGGACACAGATACGCAGTATTTT. Protein sequence: CAISGGGLADTDTQYF.

This chain links TRBV3-1 with TRBJ1-5; the D is unclear. The V end was cut by 1 base, the J end by 5 bases, with 9 bases between. The germline V gene encodes CDR1 LGHDT and CDR2 YNNKEL (reference sequence). CDR3 size: 14 residues. CDR3 in amino acids: CASSQGSQYQPQHF. The CDR3 bases are TGTGCCAGCAGCCAAGGATCACAGTATCAGCCCCAGCATTTT.

V gene TRBV29-1 combines with J gene TRBJ2-3, with 14 bases matching TRBD2. The germline CDR1 and CDR2 sequences are SQVTM and ANQGSEA. This CDR3 has 14 amino acids. The junction had 1 base not matched to a gene; V was cut back by 4 bases and J by 4 bases. CDR3 loop: CSVGTSGGPDTQYF. CDR3 sequence (DNA): TGCAGCGTTGGGACTAGCGGGGGGCCAGATACGCAGTATTTT.

Notes on this clonotype: Since the CDR3 does not end with the conserved phenylalanine or tryptophan, this likely comes from a read error. The limits of the CDR3 on the DNA are not certain, so only TCRdb's listed CDR3 is given. The chain joins TRBV6-1 to TRBJ2-1. The CDR3 is made up of 15 amino acids, end residues included. CDR1 and CDR2 from the germline V gene are MNHNS and SASEGT. The CDR3 spells CASSGATGSYNEQTL.

This chain links TRBV12-3 or TRBV12-4 with TRBJ1-6, with no clear D. The CDR3 extends over 13 amino acids. V lost 4 bases to trimming and J lost 7 bases, with 8 bases between them. The CDR3 DNA sequence: TGTGCCAGCAGTTCAAGAGAAAATTCACCCCTCCACTTT. Its translation: CASSSRENSPLHF.

This clonotype was found many times. The chain has TRBV6-6 and TRBJ1-3; D not certain. Trimming stripped 4 bases from V and 1 base from J, with 8 bases between. The CDR3 totals 14 residues. In germline, CDR1 is MNHNY, CDR2 SVGAGI (reference sequence). This CDR3 is CASSSGQSGNTIYF. CDR3 coding DNA: TGTGCCAGCAGTTCGGGTCAGTCTGGAAACACCATATATTTT.

Comment on this clonotype: A clone one base away is much larger, so this may be a read error. The chain's CDR3 is CASSYSRLSTDTQYF. Here the CDR3 DNA reads TGTGCCAGCAGTTACTCGCGGCTTAGCACAGATACGCAGTATTTT. This chain connects TRBV6-5 to TRBJ2-3; D gene ambiguous. Per germline, CDR1 MNHEY and CDR2 SVGAGI. Trimming cost V 0 bases and J 0 bases, with 7 bases left between them. The CDR3 runs 15 residues.

On this clonotype: A junction end diverges from the germline sequence, so it may reflect a read error. The chain combines TRBV20-1 with TRBJ2-5; 9 bases match TRBD2. The CDR3 is 11 residues long. Germline V gene lookup returns CDR1 DFQATT and CDR2 SNEGSKA (reference sequence). The CDR3 sequence is CSALSGGQCVF. The CDR3 coding sequence is TGCAGTGCTCTTAGCGGGGGACAGTGTGTTTTC.

The CDR3 reads CASSVTDYGYTF. The CDR3 DNA is TGTGCCAGCAGTGTCACGGACTATGGCTACACCTTC. This chain uses TRBV6-1 with TRBJ1-2; D remains ambiguous. The CDR3 is 12 residues long. From germline, CDR1 is MNHNS and CDR2 SASEGT. With 4 bases removed from V and 3 bases from J, the gap between germline ends came to 6 bases.

This clonotype was counted many times. V is TRBV15 and J is TRBJ2-5, with TRBD1 as a possible D gene (5 bases). The CDR3 spans 15 residues. Deletions cut 5 bases from V and 1 base from J, with 14 bases between. CDR1 is LNHNV, CDR2 YYDKDF, per germline (reference sequence). Here the CDR3 DNA reads TGTGCCACCAGCCCCAGGGATAACGGCCAAGAGACCCAGTACTTC. Its translation is CATSPRDNGQETQYF. Full variable domain (rest looked up from reference TRBV15 and TRBJ2-5): DAMVIQNPRYQVTQFGKPVTLSCSQTLNHNVMYWYQQKSSQAPKLLFHYYDKDFNNEADTPDNFQSRRPNTSFCFLDIRSPGLGDTAMYLCATSPRDNGQETQYFGPGTRLLVL.

The J gene is TRBJ1-2, the V gene TRBV2; D is perhaps TRBD1 (6 bases). The CDR3 has 15 residues. V lost 7 bases and J 4 bases, leaving 19 bases between the germline ends. CDR1 and CDR2 (germline): SNHLY, FYNNEI. The CDR3: CASIRILTGFYGYTF. CDR3 sequence (DNA): TGTGCCAGCATCCGAATCTTAACAGGGTTCTATGGCTACACCTTC. The entire variable domain, with the rest obtained from reference TRBV2 and TRBJ1-2, is as follows: EPEVTQTPSHQVTQMGQEVILRCVPISNHLYFYWYRQILGQKVEFLVSFYNNEISEKSEIFDDQFSVERPDGSNFTLKIRSTKLEDSAMYFCASIRILTGFYGYTFGSGTRLTVV.

This chain joins TRBV10-3 and TRBJ2-3; TRBD1 aligns across 8 bases. V was clipped by 0 bases and J by 11 bases; unmatched bases: 10. This CDR3 has 15 residues. Germline CDR1 ENHRY, CDR2 SYGVKD. The CDR3, as DNA: TGTGCCATCAGTGAGTCGGGGGGACAGGTCAATGAGCAGTATTTT. It encodes CAISESGGQVNEQYF.

The CDR3 DNA follows: TGTGCCAGCTCAGCTCCAGGGCGCAGTCAGACCCAGTACTTC. Its translation is CASSAPGRSQTQYF. The chain is built from TRBV25-1 and TRBJ2-5; a possible D gene is TRBD1 (5 bases). Looked up from germline, CDR1 is MGHDK and CDR2 is SYGVNS. The CDR3 is made up of 14 amino acids. The V end was cut by 8 bases, the J end by 6 bases, with 19 bases between.

The chain recombines TRBV6-1 with TRBJ2-7; D remains unclear. The V and J ends lost 8 bases and 2 bases respectively, with 10 bases between them. Germline V CDR1 and CDR2: MNHNS, SASEGT. The CDR3 totals 12 residues. The CDR3 DNA reads as TGTGCCAGCGGGCTCAAAGCCTACGAGCAGTACTTC. This gives the protein CASGLKAYEQYF.

This clonotype has just a few counts. The chain combines TRBV12-3 or TRBV12-4 with TRBJ2-5; possible D gene TRBD2, 6 bases. V dropped 6 bases and J dropped 8 bases, with 16 bases sitting between them. CDR3 length equals 13 residues. CDR3 DNA sequence: TGTGCCAGCAGCGACCCGCGGGGCAGCACCCAGTACTTC. Translation gives CASSDPRGSTQYF.

This clonotype has at least ten counts. The chain employs TRBV27 and TRBJ1-2, with TRBD1 identical over 7 bases. From germline, CDR1 is MNHEY and CDR2 SMNVEV (reference sequence). The CDR3 has 16 residues. V shed 5 bases and J 5 bases; nucleotides not matched to a gene: 14. The CDR3 DNA is TGTGCCAGCAGTGCGACCTTCGGACAGGAAGGGTATGGCTACACCTTC. This gives the protein CASSATFGQEGYGYTF.

This chain uses TRBV7-6 with TRBJ2-3, with 9 bases that match TRBD2. This CDR3 is 16 amino acids long. J was trimmed by 6 bases and V by 5 bases; bases with no gene match: 12. The germline gives CDR1 SGHVS, CDR2 FNYEAQ. CDR3 bases: TGTGCCAGCAGCCCCCATAGCGGGAGTATTGGCGATACGCAGTATTTT. Amino acid sequence: CASSPHSGSIGDTQYF. Full variable domain (rest looked up from reference TRBV7-6 and TRBJ2-3): GAGVSQSPRYKVTKRGQDVALRCDPISGHVSLYWYRQALGQGPEFLTYFNYEAQQDKSGLPNDRFSAERPEGSISTLTIQRTEQRDSAMYRCASSPHSGSIGDTQYFGPGTRLTVL.